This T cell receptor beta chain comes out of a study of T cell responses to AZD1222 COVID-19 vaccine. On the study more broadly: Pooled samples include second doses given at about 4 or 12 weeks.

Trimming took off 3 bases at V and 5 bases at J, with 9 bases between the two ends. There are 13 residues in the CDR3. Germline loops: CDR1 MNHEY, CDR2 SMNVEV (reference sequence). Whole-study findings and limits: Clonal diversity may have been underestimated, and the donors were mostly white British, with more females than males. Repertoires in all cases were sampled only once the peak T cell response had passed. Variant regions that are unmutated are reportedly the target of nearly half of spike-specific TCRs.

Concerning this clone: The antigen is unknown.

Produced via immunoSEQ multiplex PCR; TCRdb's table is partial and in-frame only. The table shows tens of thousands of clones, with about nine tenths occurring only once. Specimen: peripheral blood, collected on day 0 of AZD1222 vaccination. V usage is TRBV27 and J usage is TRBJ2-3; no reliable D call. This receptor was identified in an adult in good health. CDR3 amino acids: CASSFRTQDTQYF. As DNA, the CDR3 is TGTGCCAGCAGTTTCCGCACTCAAGATACGCAGTATTTT.